What follows are 27 T cell receptor beta chains derived from one specimen sequenced in a study of PD-L1 blockade in urothelial cancer. Sequencing was performed with immunoSEQ multiplex PCR; in TCRdb, only in-frame clones are kept and a portion is missing. The sample holds some 49,000 clones; 70% to 90% are singletons and the top ten take about 7.6%. Sequenced here: PBMCs, sampled around atezolizumab (anti-PD-L1) treatment. The receptors here all came from a man in his 60s with urothelial cancer.

The V and J genes are TRBV7-9 and TRBJ2-3; the match to TRBD2 covers 7 bases. This CDR3 is built from 15 residues. Germline V CDR1 and CDR2: SEHNR, FQNEAQ (reference sequence). V trimming: 1 base; J trimming: 6 bases; junction bases outside the gene matches: 7. The CDR3 nucleotides are TGTGCCAGCAGCTTAGGCTCTAGCGGTTCTGATACGCAGTATTTT. This codes for CASSLGSSGSDTQYF.

The genes are TRBV10-3 and TRBJ1-1; D possibly corresponds to TRBD1 (6 bases). V dropped 6 bases and J dropped 3 bases, with 14 bases sitting between them. The germline gives CDR1 ENHRY, CDR2 SYGVKD. This CDR3 spans 14 amino acids. The CDR3 region has the DNA TGTGCCATCAGCGAACAGGGTAGGGACACTGAAGCTTTCTTT. Its translation is CAISEQGRDTEAFF.

This chain uses TRBV28 with TRBJ1-2; TRBD1 might be the D (6 bases). This CDR3 region has 14 residues. V lost 6 bases and J lost 3, with 14 bases in between. Germline assignment: CDR1 MDHEN and CDR2 SYDVKM. The CDR3 loop reads CASSPVGGYYGYTF. CDR3 coding DNA: TGTGCCAGCAGCCCGGTAGGGGGATACTATGGCTACACCTTC.

In nucleotides, the CDR3 is TGTGCCACCAGCAGAGAACGAACAGGGGGCCTTTCCTCCTCTGGAAACACCATATATTTT. Its translation is CATSRERTGGLSSSGNTIYF. The chain links TRBV15 to TRBJ1-3, with TRBD1 matching 9 bases. CDR1 LNHNV and CDR2 YYDKDF come from the germline V gene (reference sequence). CDR3 length: 20 amino acids. J gave up 0 bases and V 0 bases, and 12 bases lay outside the gene matches.

The chain combines TRBV6-6 with TRBJ2-5; no clear D gene. The CDR3 is 13 amino acids. The ends were cut back, 6 bases at V and 9 bases at J, with 17 bases in the middle. Germline CDR1 is MNHNY and CDR2 is SVGAGI (reference sequence). The CDR3 sequence is CASSPPEPAAQYF. The CDR3 region has the DNA TGTGCCAGCAGCCCCCCTGAGCCTGCGGCCCAGTACTTC.

The CDR3 DNA reads as TGTGCCAGCAGCTTAACAGGGGCTCATCATTCACCCCTCCACTTT. Protein sequence: CASSLTGAHHSPLHF. The rearrangement joins TRBV11-2 to TRBJ1-6; 7 nucleotides match TRBD1. Germline lookup yields CDR1 SGHAT and CDR2 FQNNGV. The V gene end was trimmed by 2 bases and the J gene end by 8 bases; junction bases not matched to a gene: 6. The length of the CDR3 is 15 residues.

The rearrangement uses TRBV4-2 and TRBJ1-4; 9 positions match TRBD1. Trimming cost V 4 bases and J 8 bases; bases outside gene matches: 8. The germline V gene encodes CDR1 LGHNA and CDR2 YNFKEQ. The CDR3 covers 15 residues. As DNA, the CDR3 is TGTGCCAGCAGCCGATTCACAGGGGGCGCAGAAAAACTGTTTTTT. It yields the protein CASSRFTGGAEKLFF.

The chain has TRBV27 and TRBJ2-7, with 9 bases identical to TRBD2. CDR1 and CDR2 from the germline V gene are MNHEY and SMNVEV (reference sequence). The CDR3 totals 14 residues. The ends lost 3 bases at V and 3 bases at J; junction bases unmatched: 3. In nucleotides, the CDR3 is TGTGCCAGCAGTTTCGGGACTAGCCGCTACGAGCAGTACTTC. Translated, it gives CASSFGTSRYEQYF.

The chain couples TRBV4-2 to TRBJ2-7; 8 nucleotides line up with TRBD1. This CDR3 has 15 residues. Germline V gene lookup returns CDR1 LGHNA and CDR2 YNFKEQ. Trimming took 6 bases from V and 3 from J; bases not matched to a gene: 10. For the CDR3, the DNA is TGTGCCAGCAGTCTAGGACAGGGAGGAGTCTACGAGCAGTACTTC. It encodes CASSLGQGGVYEQYF.

V is TRBV29-1 and J is TRBJ2-1; D ambiguous. Germline loops: CDR1 SQVTM, CDR2 ANQGSEA. Trimming pared 4 bases from V and 6 bases from J, leaving 13 bases between. The length of the CDR3 is 13 residues. The CDR3 DNA reads as TGCAGCGTTGTCCCGCCAATGAGCAATGAGCAGTTCTTC. Its protein is CSVVPPMSNEQFF.

This chain joins TRBV30 and TRBJ2-3, with 9 positions matching TRBD1. V trimming: 8 bases; J trimming: 0 bases; junction bases outside the gene matches: 9. This CDR3 has 15 residues. From germline, CDR1 is GTSNPN and CDR2 SVGIG (reference sequence). The CDR3 nucleotides read TGTGCCCGCAGTTCGGGACAGGGTAGCACAGATACGCAGTATTTT. The encoded protein is CARSSGQGSTDTQYF.

This clone was detected only once. Sequence at one end of the junction differs from germline and may be a read error. The gene calls are TRBV7-2 and TRBJ2-5; 10 bases are shared with TRBD2. The CDR3 is 13 residues long. The V gene's germline CDR1 is SGHTA and CDR2 FQGNSA. CDR3 coding DNA: TGTGCCAGCAGCTTAGTACAGCGGGGGGGCCTCGACTTC. This sequence encodes CASSLVQRGGLDF.

The rearrangement uses TRBV11-2 and TRBJ2-5, with TRBD2 matching over 7 bases. The CDR3 totals 15 residues. V trimming: 3 bases; J trimming: 2 bases; junction bases outside the gene matches: 6. Germline CDR1 SGHAT, CDR2 FQNNGV. The CDR3 DNA is TGTGCCAGCAGCTTTCGGGGGGTTGGGCAAGAGACCCAGTACTTC. This sequence encodes CASSFRGVGQETQYF. Together with reference TRBV11-2 and TRBJ2-5, the CDR3 gives the full variable domain: EAGVAQSPRYKIIEKRQSVAFWCNPISGHATLYWYQQILGQGPKLLIQFQNNGVVDDSQLPKDRFSAERLKGVDSTLKIQPAKLEDSAVYLCASSFRGVGQETQYFGPGTRLLVL.

The chain uses TRBV4-2 and TRBJ2-7; D ambiguous. The CDR3 sequence is 13 residues long. The V end was cut by 4 bases, the J end by 3 bases, with 10 bases between. CDR1 is LGHNA and CDR2 is YNFKEQ in the germline V gene. CDR3 nucleotides: TGTGCCAGCAGCCGAGAAAGCATCTACGAGCAGTACTTC. Translating it yields CASSRESIYEQYF.

This rearrangement joins TRBV6-1 to TRBJ1-4; 7 positions match TRBD1. The V segment lost 5 bases and the J segment 5 bases; nucleotides outside the gene matches: 2. The germline CDR1 and CDR2 sequences are MNHNS and SASEGT. This CDR3 contains 13 residues. The CDR3 spells CASSRDSNEKLFF. CDR3 nucleotides: TGTGCCAGCAGTAGGGACAGCAATGAAAAACTGTTTTTT.

This clone was counted a single time. V and J are TRBV6-6 and TRBJ1-1, with 8 bases matching TRBD1. V lost 5 bases, J lost 4 bases, and 6 bases stayed unmatched. CDR1 is MNHNY, CDR2 SVGAGI, per germline (reference sequence). The CDR3 consists of 14 residues. The CDR3 DNA follows: TGTGCCAGCAGTAACGGACAGGGACCCACTGAAGCTTTCTTT. Amino acid sequence: CASSNGQGPTEAFF.

The chain couples TRBV28 to TRBJ2-3; 7 bases fit TRBD2. CDR1 and CDR2 from the germline V gene are MDHEN and SYDVKM. CDR3 length: 16 residues. J gave up 0 bases and V 7 bases, and 10 bases lay outside the gene matches. The CDR3 sequence: CASNINGGLSTDTQYF. As DNA, the CDR3 is TGTGCCAGCAACATAAACGGGGGGTTAAGCACAGATACGCAGTATTTT.

The gene calls are TRBV10-3 and TRBJ2-3, with 8 bases aligning to TRBD1. Per the germline V gene, CDR1 is ENHRY and CDR2 is SYGVKD. This CDR3 spans 17 amino acids. The V gene end was trimmed by 0 bases and the J gene end by 0 bases; junction bases not matched to a gene: 5. In DNA form, the CDR3 reads TGTGCCATCAGTGAGTCTGGAGGACAGGGTAGCACAGATACGCAGTATTTT. It is translated as CAISESGGQGSTDTQYF.

The rearrangement links TRBV7-3 to TRBJ1-6; D unclear. The CDR3 is 13 amino acids. The germline V gene has CDR1 SGHTA and CDR2 FQGTGA. V lost 8 bases to trimming and J lost 0 bases, with 5 bases between them. CDR3 nucleotides: TGTGCCAGCTCCAGCTCCTATAATTCACCCCTCCACTTT. This translates into CASSSSYNSPLHF.

The rearrangement links TRBV19 to TRBJ1-5; no definite D call. V lost 1 base to trimming and J lost 0 bases, with 7 bases between them. The germline gives CDR1 LNHDA, CDR2 SQIVND (reference sequence). This CDR3 contains 15 residues. The CDR3 here is CASSIVSASNQPQHF. CDR3 nucleotides: TGTGCCAGTAGTATAGTTAGCGCTAGCAATCAGCCCCAGCATTTT. Supplemented by reference TRBV19 and TRBJ1-5, the full variable domain reads DGGITQSPKYLFRKEGQNVTLSCEQNLNHDAMYWYRQDPGQGLRLIYYSQIVNDFQKGDIAEGYSVSREKKESFPLTVTSAQKNPTAFYLCASSIVSASNQPQHFGDGTRLSIL.

The chain recombines TRBV7-9 with TRBJ2-1; 8 nucleotides agree with TRBD2. V was clipped by 1 base and J by 1 base; unmatched bases: 9. This CDR3 has 18 amino acids. CDR1 is SEHNR, CDR2 FQNEAQ, per germline (reference sequence). In nucleotides, the CDR3 is TGTGCCAGCAGCTTAGATCCGGGACTAGGAGGATCCTACAATGAGCAGTTCTTC. Its translation: CASSLDPGLGGSYNEQFF.

In its sample, this clone was seen once. V usage is TRBV21-1 and J usage is TRBJ2-5; the DNA was not used to check the table's D call, TRBD1. TRBV21-1 corresponds to a pseudogene. The CDR3 length is 15 residues. The CDR3 DNA sequence: TGTGCCAGCAGCAAATTTGGACAGGCGGGAGAGACCCAGTACTTC. It encodes CASSKFGQAGETQYF.

The J gene is TRBJ2-7, the V gene TRBV11-3, with D perhaps matching TRBD2 (6 bases). Trimming took 2 bases from V and 1 from J, leaving 9 bases between them. This CDR3 has 14 residues. Per the germline V gene, CDR1 is SGHNT and CDR2 is YENEEA. CDR3 nucleotides: TGTGCCAGCAGCTTACCGGGGGTGTCCTACGAGCAGTACTTC. Translation: CASSLPGVSYEQYF.

CDR3 sequence: CASSFSGANSGNTIYF. The CDR3 bases are TGTGCCAGCAGCTTCAGCGGCGCTAACTCTGGAAACACCATATATTTT. This chain links TRBV7-2 with TRBJ1-3; D is unclear. Per germline, CDR1 SGHTA and CDR2 FQGNSA. Trimming removed 3 bases from V and 0 bases from J, with 12 bases in between. The CDR3 length is 16 residues.

The chain links TRBV7-9 to TRBJ1-3; no reliable D call. Germline lookup yields CDR1 SEHNR and CDR2 FQNEAQ (reference sequence). The germline V and J ends were trimmed by 10 bases and 3 bases, with 16 bases remaining between them. This CDR3 region has 14 residues. The CDR3 DNA reads as TGTGCCACCCAGAACCGCGGTGGTGGAAACACCATATATTTT. Encoded protein: CATQNRGGGNTIYF.

The J gene is TRBJ2-1, the V gene TRBV6-1, with 7 bases matching TRBD1. The J segment lost 3 bases and the V segment lost 0 bases, leaving 5 bases of the junction unmatched. CDR3 length: 16 residues. Germline V CDR1 and CDR2: MNHNS, SASEGT. The CDR3: CASSEAFGQDYNEQFF. Here the CDR3 DNA reads TGTGCCAGCAGTGAAGCGTTCGGACAGGACTACAATGAGCAGTTCTTC.

V and J are TRBV4-3 and TRBJ1-2, with TRBD1 matching 8 bases. From germline, CDR1 is LGHNA and CDR2 YSLEER. Trimming removed 2 bases from V and 4 bases from J; junction bases left unmatched: 6. The CDR3 length is 15 residues. The CDR3 sequence: CASSQTSGQGYGYTF. The CDR3 DNA follows: TGCGCCAGCAGCCAAACCAGTGGACAGGGCTATGGCTACACCTTC.